The 26 T cell receptor beta chains below all came from one sample that was sequenced in a study of T cell clonality in common variable immunodeficiency (dated by TCRdb to about 2015). The library was made by the immunoSEQ multiplex PCR assay. This immuneACCESS table, as held by TCRdb, lists in-frame sequences with V and J called but not all clones. Of the missing ones, under half trace to an unresolved V gene in checked studies; the others have no known cause. Across this sample, around 57,000 clones were tabulated and none appeared just once. 4.5% to 5.5% of the sample comes from the top ten. Sequencing was performed on peripheral blood mononuclear cells. All receptors come from a person aged 18 to 75 in good health.

In this sample, this clone turned up many times. The read is 3 residues too short to cover the CDR3 end, so that end is filled in from the germline J gene. This rearrangement joins TRBV5-6 to TRBJ1-1; a weak D match, TRBD1 (5 bases). This CDR3 region has 14 residues. Trimming took 3 bases from V and 1 from J, leaving 10 bases between them. CDR1 is SGHDT and CDR2 is YYEEEE in the germline V gene. Partial CDR3 DNA: TGTGCCAGCAGCTCCCCAGACAGGAACACTGAA. Translated: CASSSPDRNTE. From start to end, the CDR3 is CASSSPDRNTEAFF.

At least ten counts were recorded for this clone. The read halts 3 residues ahead of the CDR3 end, with the missing end drawn from the germline J gene. V usage is TRBV5-1 and J usage is TRBJ1-1; possibly TRBD1 for D (6 bases). This CDR3 has 15 amino acids. The V gene lost 4 bases and the J gene lost 3 bases, with 16 bases spanning the gap. Germline values: CDR1 SGHRS, CDR2 YFSETQ. CDR3 amino acids: CASSPHRDTHTEAFF. The sequenced part of the CDR3 DNA is TGCGCCAGCAGCCCACACCGGGACACCCACACTGAA.

This clone was counted ten times or more. The CDR3 extends 3 residues past the end of the read, so its final part is completed from the germline J gene. This chain uses TRBV5-1 with TRBJ1-4, with D unresolved. This CDR3 is built from 13 residues. Germline CDR1 reads SGHRS; CDR2 reads YFSETQ. V lost 4 bases and J 4 bases, leaving 8 bases between the germline ends. The CDR3: CASSGTDNEKLFF. CDR3 DNA, as far as it was read: TGCGCCAGCAGCGGCACAGATAATGAAAAA.

This clone was counted at least ten times. The read ends 3 residues before the CDR3 terminus; that terminus is restored from the germline J gene. J is TRBJ1-1 and V is TRBV7-2; TRBD1 agrees at 7 bases. Germline trimming cut 5 bases from V and 3 bases from J; bases unmatched to any gene: 9. The CDR3 runs to 15 residues. Germline CDR1 and CDR2: SGHTA and FQGNSA. CDR3 DNA (partial): TGTGCCAGCAGCCCTCAGACAGGGTTGGACACTGAA. Residues: CASSPQTGLDTE. The whole CDR3 reads CASSPQTGLDTEAFF.

This clone came up a few times. The read is 3 residues too short to cover the CDR3 end, so that end is filled in from the germline J gene. The rearrangement joins TRBV7-8 to TRBJ1-2; maybe TRBD1 (5 bases). The CDR3 runs to 15 residues. Germline V gene lookup returns CDR1 SGHVS and CDR2 FQNEAQ. Partial CDR3 DNA: TGTGCCAGCAGCTCCTACCAAGCCGCGGGGGTCGGC. Its translation is CASSSYQAAGVG. The whole CDR3 reads CASSSYQAAGVGYTF. Full variable domain (rest looked up from reference TRBV7-8 and TRBJ1-2): GAGVSQSPRYKVAKRGQDVALRCDPISGHVSLFWYQQALGQGPEFLTYFQNEAQLDKSGLPSDRFFAERPEGSVSTLKIQRTQQEDSAVYLCASSSYQAAGVGYTFGSGTRLTVV.

This clone showed up just a few times. The read is 3 residues too short to cover the CDR3 end, so that end is filled in from the germline J gene. This chain uses TRBV6-2 or TRBV6-3 with TRBJ1-2, with unresolved D. Trimming pared 2 bases from V and 3 bases from J, leaving 13 bases between. The germline CDR1 and CDR2 sequences are MNHEY and SVGEGT. The CDR3 consists of 15 residues. This CDR3 reads CASSYRPEGYYGYTF. CDR3 DNA, as far as it was read: TGTGCCAGCAGTTACAGGCCGGAAGGGTACTATGGC.

This clone was observed a few times. Coverage ceases 3 residues before the CDR3 finishes, and the germline J gene fills in the end. The gene calls are TRBV5-1 and TRBJ2-3; D is unresolved. The CDR3 loop spans 15 amino acids. CDR1 and CDR2 from the germline V gene are SGHRS and YFSETQ. The CDR3 is CASSPSPDSNQPQYF. The DNA read from the CDR3 is TGCGCCAGCAGCCCTTCCCCGGATAGCAATCAGCCG.

This clone has ten or more counts. The read halts 3 residues ahead of the CDR3 end, with the missing end drawn from the germline J gene. The genes are TRBV18 and TRBJ2-2; tentative D call: TRBD2 (6 bases). There are 16 residues in the CDR3. The ends were cut back, 3 bases at V and 4 bases at J, with 15 bases in the middle. Germline assignment: CDR1 KGHSH and CDR2 LQKENI. This CDR3 is CASSPVTSRATGELFF. The sequenced CDR3 bases are TGTGCCAGCTCACCGGTGACTAGTCGGGCCACCGGGGAG.

This clone occurred many times. The observed sequence ends 3 residues before the CDR3 terminus, with the missing tail filled in from the germline J gene. The chain carries TRBV18 and TRBJ2-1; 8 bases are shared with TRBD2. V was clipped by 3 bases and J by 2 bases; unmatched bases: 3. Per the germline V gene, CDR1 is KGHSH and CDR2 is LQKENI. This CDR3 contains 15 residues. CDR3 DNA, as far as it was read: TGTGCCAGCTCACCTCTAGCGGGCACCTACAATGAG. As protein: CASSPLAGTYNE. The full CDR3 protein is CASSPLAGTYNEQFF.

Many counts were recorded for this clone. The read terminates 3 residues before the CDR3 end, so the remaining end is supplied by the germline J gene. V usage is TRBV6-1 and J usage is TRBJ2-1; D gene ambiguous. This CDR3 region has 12 residues. The germline gives CDR1 MNHNS, CDR2 SASEGT. Trimming stripped 4 bases from V and 8 bases from J, with 9 bases between. The CDR3 region is CASSVRFDEQFF. CDR3 DNA (partial): TGTGCCAGCAGTGTCCGGTTCGATGAG.

This clone was seen repeatedly, ten times or more. Partial CDR3 DNA: TGTGCCAGCAGTTTAAGCCGGGAGGGGGACTATGGC. Protein sequence: CASSLSREGDYG. The entire CDR3 sequence reads CASSLSREGDYGYTF. The chain combines TRBV28 with TRBJ1-2; a weak D match, TRBD1 (6 bases). The read finishes 3 residues shy of the CDR3 end, and the germline J gene is used to complete it. Trimming took 2 bases from V and 3 from J, leaving 13 bases between them. In germline, CDR1 is MDHEN, CDR2 SYDVKM. The CDR3 runs 15 residues.

Ten or more counts support this clone. With the read ending 3 residues before the CDR3 end, the germline J gene is used to fill in that end. V gene TRBV11-2 combines with J gene TRBJ2-5, with TRBD1 matching 7 bases. This CDR3 has 15 residues. The V segment lost 6 bases and the J segment 2 bases; nucleotides outside the gene matches: 9. CDR1 is SGHAT, CDR2 FQNNGV, per germline. The DNA read from the CDR3 is TGTGCCAGCAGACATATGACAGGGTCGCAAGAGACC. Protein sequence: CASRHMTGSQET. The whole CDR3 region reads CASRHMTGSQETQYF.

This clone occurred many times. The sequenced CDR3 bases are TGTGCCAGCAGGCCTGGACTAGCTGGGACCGGGGAG. It codes for CASRPGLAGTGE. The CDR3 as a whole reads CASRPGLAGTGELFF. The chain carries TRBV11-2 and TRBJ2-2; 8 bases are a match to TRBD2. Read coverage stops 3 residues before the CDR3 terminus; the germline J gene supplies the remainder. The ends lost 6 bases at V and 5 bases at J; junction bases unmatched: 8. From germline, CDR1 is SGHAT and CDR2 FQNNGV. CDR3 length: 15 residues. Based on the CDR3 plus reference TRBV11-2 and TRBJ2-2, the full variable domain is EAGVAQSPRYKIIEKRQSVAFWCNPISGHATLYWYQQILGQGPKLLIQFQNNGVVDDSQLPKDRFSAERLKGVDSTLKIQPAKLEDSAVYLCASRPGLAGTGELFFGEGSRLTVL.

The sample holds many counts of this clone. The read finishes 3 residues shy of the CDR3 end, and the germline J gene is used to complete it. This chain connects TRBV7-4 to TRBJ2-1, with 14 bases identical to TRBD2. CDR1 and CDR2 (germline): SGHVT, SQSDAQ. This CDR3 has 17 amino acids. After removal of 4 bases from V and 9 bases from J, the junction contained 11 bases not matched to a gene. The CDR3 is CASSSGTSGSLQREQFF. The part of the CDR3 DNA that was read is TGTGCCAGCAGCTCAGGGACTAGCGGGAGTCTCCAACGTGAG.

This clone was counted many times. Read sequence stops 3 residues before the CDR3 end, and the germline J gene provides the missing end. The J gene is TRBJ2-5, the V gene TRBV19; possible D gene TRBD2, 5 bases. Trimming removed 6 bases at V and 1 base at J, with 15 bases between. Germline loops: CDR1 LNHDA, CDR2 SQIVND (reference sequence). This CDR3 is 15 amino acids long. The CDR3 sequence: CASRRAVQVQETQYF. CDR3 DNA (partial): TGTGCCAGTAGGCGGGCCGTGCAGGTCCAAGAGACC.

As regards this clone: The read terminates 3 residues ahead of where the CDR3 ends, so the germline J gene completes it. V and J are TRBV7-3 and TRBJ1-1; no clear D. The CDR3 is 15 amino acids. Per germline, CDR1 SGHTA and CDR2 FQGTGA. The sequenced part of the CDR3 DNA is TGTGCCAGCAGCTACCAAGGCGGGAAAGGAGAGACC. Protein sequence: CASSYQGGKGET. The full CDR3 is CASSYQGGKGETAFF.

This clone appeared many times. The CDR3 end falls 3 residues outside the read, so it is completed with the germline J gene. V usage is TRBV19 and J usage is TRBJ2-1, with 10 bases matching TRBD2. CDR3 length equals 14 residues. V shed 7 bases, J shed 5 bases, and the junction held 5 bases outside the gene matches. CDR1 and CDR2 (germline): LNHDA, SQIVND (reference sequence). The sequenced CDR3 bases are TGTGCCAGTACCCGGACTAGCGGTCACAATGAG. Its protein is CASTRTSGHNE. The full CDR3 protein reads CASTRTSGHNEQFF.

This clone came up many times. Sequencing ends 3 residues short of the CDR3 end; the germline J gene provides the rest. This chain joins TRBV4-1 and TRBJ1-1; TRBD1 matches at 9 bases. This CDR3 comprises 14 residues. Germline V lookup: CDR1 MGHRA, CDR2 YSYEKL. The CDR3 loop is CASSQDQTGGIAFF. The covered CDR3 bases are TGCGCCAGCAGCCAAGATCAAACAGGGGGCATA.

This clone was seen ten or more times. The read terminates 3 residues before the CDR3 end, so the remaining end is supplied by the germline J gene. The V call is TRBV18, the J call TRBJ2-5; D unresolved. Trimming removed 4 bases from V and 1 base from J, with 7 bases in between. The CDR3 totals 13 residues. Per the germline V gene, CDR1 is KGHSH and CDR2 is LQKENI. The part of the CDR3 DNA that was read is TGTGCCAGCTCACTGGTCAGCCAAGAGACC. It encodes CASSLVSQET. From start to end, the CDR3 is CASSLVSQETQYF. The whole variable domain, filled in from reference TRBV18 and TRBJ2-5, reads NAGVMQNPRHLVRRRGQEARLRCSPMKGHSHVYWYRQLPEEGLKFMVYLQKENIIDESGMPKERFSAEFPKEGPSILRIQQVVRGDSAAYFCASSLVSQETQYFGPGTRLLVL.

This clone was recorded many times. At one of its ends the junction is not consistent with the germline gene, which may arise from a read error. The read gets to within 3 residues of the CDR3 end, and the germline J gene fills in the rest. This sequence joins TRBV4-2 and TRBJ1-3, with D perhaps TRBD1 (5 bases). The CDR3 sequence is 17 residues long. CDR1 and CDR2 from the germline V gene are LGHNA and YNFKEQ. The CDR3 spells CASSPGGPRDSGNTIYF. CDR3 DNA, as far as it was read: TGCGCCAGCAGCCCCGGGGGTCCCAGGGACTCTGGAAACACC.

This clone has a count of ten or more. Coverage ceases 3 residues before the CDR3 finishes, and the germline J gene fills in the end. This rearrangement joins TRBV5-5 to TRBJ1-1, with TRBD1 matching 10 bases. The germline V gene has CDR1 SGHKS and CDR2 YYEKEE (reference sequence). J gave up 7 bases and V 0 bases, and 3 bases lay outside the gene matches. The CDR3 spans 14 residues. The CDR3 DNA, read in part, is TGTGCCAGCAGCTTGGGGGACAGGGGCTTTGAA. This codes for CASSLGDRGFE. The whole CDR3 protein is CASSLGDRGFEAFF.

This clone has ten or more counts. The sequence runs out 3 residues before the end of the CDR3; the remainder is reconstructed from the germline J gene. The same CDR3 can be traced to other DNA sequences in this sample. V and J are TRBV20-1 and TRBJ2-1; TRBD2 aligns across 8 bases. With V trimmed by 1 base and J by 8 bases, 10 bases remained unmatched. CDR3 length: 15 amino acids. Germline V gene sequence: CDR1 DFQATT, CDR2 SNEGSKA (reference sequence). CDR3 protein: CSARGSRTSRDEQFF. CDR3 DNA (partial): TGCAGTGCTAGAGGTTCTAGGACTAGCAGGGATGAG.

Many counts were recorded for this clone. The read comes to an end 3 residues before the CDR3 does, leaving the germline J gene to fill in the end. The chain employs TRBV7-9 and TRBJ2-7; D may be TRBD2 (5 bases). Deletions cut 2 bases from V and 2 bases from J, with 13 bases between. The CDR3 consists of 15 residues. Germline CDR1 reads SEHNR; CDR2 reads FQNEAQ (reference sequence). The sequenced CDR3 bases are TGTGCCAGCAGCTTAATTTCCCGGGGAACCTACGAG. Translation: CASSLISRGTYE. The complete CDR3 sequence is CASSLISRGTYEQYF.

This clone was found many times. The CDR3 end falls 3 residues outside the read, so it is completed with the germline J gene. V usage is TRBV19 and J usage is TRBJ2-1; the match to TRBD1 covers 7 bases. CDR1 and CDR2 (germline): LNHDA, SQIVND (reference sequence). The CDR3 extends over 16 amino acids. Trimming at V came to 8 bases and at J to 4 bases, leaving 14 bases not matched to a gene. The CDR3 bases that were read are TGTGCCAGTGCCGACTTCGGGACAGCTAAATACAATGAG. Amino acids: CASADFGTAKYNE. In full, the CDR3 is CASADFGTAKYNEQFF.

This clone was seen repeatedly, ten times or more. The read ends 3 residues before the CDR3 terminus; that terminus is restored from the germline J gene. J is TRBJ1-1 and V is TRBV4-1; 9 positions match TRBD1. The V and J ends lost 7 bases and 5 bases, in that order; junction bases with no gene match: 14. Germline-derived CDR1 and CDR2 are MGHRA and YSYEKL. The CDR3 totals 16 residues. The part of the CDR3 DNA that was read is TGCGCCAGCAACCCCCTAGCCGGGACAGGGTGGACTGAA. This translates into CASNPLAGTGWTE. The whole CDR3 reads CASNPLAGTGWTEAFF.

This clone has at least ten counts. The read comes to an end 3 residues before the CDR3 does, leaving the germline J gene to fill in the end. This chain joins TRBV7-8 and TRBJ1-5; 8 bases are shared with TRBD1. CDR3 length: 16 residues. J was trimmed by 2 bases and V by 2 bases; bases with no gene match: 5. Germline CDR1 and CDR2: SGHVS and FQNEAQ. CDR3 in amino acids: CASSLQGAGGNQPQHF. CDR3 bases read: TGTGCCAGCAGCTTACAGGGGGCGGGGGGCAATCAGCCC.